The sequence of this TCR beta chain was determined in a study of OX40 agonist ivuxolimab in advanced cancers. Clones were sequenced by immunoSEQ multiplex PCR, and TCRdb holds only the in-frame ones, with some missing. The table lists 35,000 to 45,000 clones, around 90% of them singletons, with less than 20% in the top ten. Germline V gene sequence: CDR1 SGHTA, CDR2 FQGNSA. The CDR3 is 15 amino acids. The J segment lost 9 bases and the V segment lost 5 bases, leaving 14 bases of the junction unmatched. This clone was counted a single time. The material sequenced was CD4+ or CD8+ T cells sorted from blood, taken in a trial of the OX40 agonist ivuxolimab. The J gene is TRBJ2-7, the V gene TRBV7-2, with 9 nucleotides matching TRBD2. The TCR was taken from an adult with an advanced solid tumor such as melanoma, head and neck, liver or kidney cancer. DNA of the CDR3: TGTGCCAGCAGCCCTACTAGCGGGCCAAGTGGGGCGCAGTACTTC. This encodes CASSPTSGPSGAQYF. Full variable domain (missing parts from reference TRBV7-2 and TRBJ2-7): GAGVSQSPSNKVTEKGKDVELRCDPISGHTALYWYRQSLGQGLEFLIYFQGNSAPDKSGLPSDRFSAERTGGSVSTLTIQRTQQEDSAVYLCASSPTSGPSGAQYFGPGTRLTVT.